This T cell receptor beta chain was sequenced for a study of beta chain features in type 1 diabetes listed by TCRdb under 2018. A note on the overall study: No differences in mean age, gender distribution, total cell number or subset yield were found between patients and healthy donors. A total of about 99,000,000 sorted cells were examined across all samples, and RNA yield correlated strongly with the number of cells per subset. Naive and central memory subsets were obtained from all 30 or so donors, but regulatory and stem cell-like memory subsets were isolated from only 8 patients and 8 healthy donors. The study compared TCRB repertoires of sorted circulating CD4+ T cell subsets between recently diagnosed type 1 diabetes patients and matched healthy donors. General conclusions and limits of the study: At VDJ recombination sites, type 1 diabetes patients had fewer insertions and more deleted nucleotides, which implies abnormalities in thymic rearrangement. Because small numbers of individuals were included in the HLA sub-analyses, any influence of HLA type on TCRB rearrangement was left unresolved. Shorter templates might have been favored by PCR, but patient and control samples were amplified and corrected together, so both groups would have been affected equally by any skew. Sequencing cDNA rather than genomic DNA could over-represent highly expressing activated cells, although activation and CD3 levels did not differ between groups. In all four CD4+ subsets, TCRB CDR3 length was moderately but significantly shorter in type 1 diabetes patients. Naive, central memory and regulatory TCRB repertoires appeared to be more similar among patients than among healthy donors.

All of the isolated RNA was reverse transcribed with the High Capacity cDNA Reverse Transcription Kit, so expressed TCRB transcripts were sequenced. Deep immunoSEQ sequencing was applied to naive, central memory and regulatory T cell samples, giving an average of around 3.4 million total reads per sample. After sorted cells were lysed in RLT buffer, RNA was extracted with DNase-treated RNeasy Micro or Mini kits, with the choice depending on cell number. To prevent cross-contamination, every cell subset was processed on its own, while patient and healthy donor samples were processed together. TCRB sequences were amplified from cDNA with the immunoSEQ multiplex PCR, producing 87-bp fragments spanning the CDR3 region. The amplicons were sequenced using the Illumina HiSeq platform. On the study's bioinformatics: PCR bias was corrected computationally using synthetic template baselines, and reads within Hamming distance 2 were collapsed, with unmergeable singletons discarded. Reads were aligned to IMGT to assign V, D and J genes, CDR3 length, and insertions or deletions at six rearrangement sites. Within each subset, clonotype counts were normalized to sorted cell number, after which true diversity and Gini coefficients were computed with the tcR R package. The overlap coefficient, calculated on TCRB nucleotide sequences, was used to measure repertoire sharing. TCRdb provides this immuneACCESS table in a form limited to in-frame rearrangements. Some clones are lacking; in checked studies, under half of them reflect an unresolved V gene, and why the rest are absent is not known. Clonal size and the V and J genes are those of that table, whereas D and trimming came from the DNA. Present in this sample are over 150,000 clones, over 9% of which were seen just once. The ten biggest clones cover more than 0.4% of the sample.

There are 15 amino acids in the CDR3, from cysteine to phenylalanine inclusive. The DNA shown is the 45-base CDR3, in frame from base 1. CDR1 and CDR2, looked up from the germline V gene (reference sequence), are MNHEY and SMNVEV. V lost 0 bases and J lost 4 bases; the stretch between them is 12 bases long. Each donor gave one peripheral blood draw, approximately 110 mL on average, collected into heparinised tubes. Using a panel that included CD45RO, CCR7, CD25, CD127, CD95 and CD27, naive, central memory, regulatory and stem cell-like memory CD4+ T cells were sorted on a BD FACSAria II. All sorted populations exceeded 95% purity. PBMCs were separated immediately by Lymphoprep density gradient centrifugation and were stained directly, without being cultured. So that batch effects would be minimized, each experiment stained and sorted samples in pairs, pairing one healthy donor with one patient. There are a few counts of this clone. Which antigen it targets is not known. Base qualities are missing; no much larger clone stands one base away.

Sequences were obtained from central memory CD4+ T cells from blood. The rearrangement joined TRBV27 to TRBJ1-2; TRBD1 is perhaps the D gene, given 6 matching bases. The sequence was obtained from a man aged 30-40 years with type 1 diabetes. CDR3 protein: CASSLSQGSLYGYTF. The nucleotides are TGTGCCAGCAGTTTATCACAGGGTTCTCTCTATGGCTACACCTTC.